The 24 T cell receptor beta chains below come from one sample, sequenced in a study of somatic mutations in cytotoxic T cells in rheumatoid arthritis. The assay was immunoSEQ multiplex PCR, and TCRdb's table has in-frame clones only and misses some. The table lists over 5,500 clones, about four fifths of them singletons. The sequenced sample consisted of CD8+ T cells sorted from blood. Receptor source: an adult with rheumatoid arthritis.

This clone was found once. The chain has TRBV27 and TRBJ2-7, with a weak D call TRBD1 (5 bases). Germline V gene lookup returns CDR1 MNHEY and CDR2 SMNVEV (reference sequence). CDR3 length: 17 amino acids. V was pared by 2 bases and J by 3 bases, with 20 bases between. The CDR3 DNA is TGTGCCAGCAGTTTAAGGCTAACAGGTTCGAGGAACTACGAGCAGTACTTC. Amino acid sequence: CASSLRLTGSRNYEQYF.

V usage is TRBV29-1 and J usage is TRBJ2-5; D perhaps matches TRBD1 (5 bases). V was pared by 0 bases and J by 5 bases, with 19 bases between. Germline V gene lookup returns CDR1 SQVTM and CDR2 ANQGSEA. CDR3 length equals 16 residues. The CDR3 nucleotides read TGCAGCGTTGAAGATGGGGCTAGTTGGGTCGGGGAGACCCAGTACTTC. Protein product: CSVEDGASWVGETQYF.

The chain uses TRBV28 and TRBJ1-4; a weak D match, TRBD1 (5 bases). There are 16 residues in the CDR3. V dropped 3 bases and J dropped 4 bases, with 15 bases sitting between them. The germline V gene has CDR1 MDHEN and CDR2 SYDVKM. This CDR3 reads CASSFGPTELNEKLFF. The CDR3 coding sequence is TGTGCCAGCAGTTTTGGCCCGACAGAGCTTAATGAAAAACTGTTTTTT.

V usage is TRBV28 and J usage is TRBJ1-1; D gene ambiguous. This CDR3 has 13 amino acids. Germline CDR1 and CDR2: MDHEN and SYDVKM. With 7 bases removed from V and 1 base from J, the gap between germline ends came to 10 bases. The CDR3 DNA sequence: TGTGCCAGCAAGTTTATCGGGAACACTGAAGCTTTCTTT. Protein: CASKFIGNTEAFF.

The rearrangement joins TRBV10-2 to TRBJ1-4; unclear D gene. The CDR3 has 16 residues. Looked up from germline, CDR1 is WSHSY and CDR2 is SAAADI. Between the trimmed V and J ends, which lost 2 bases and 8 bases, there was a span of 18 bases. CDR3 amino acids: CASSEMQASFGEKLFF. The CDR3 DNA sequence: TGCGCCAGCAGTGAGATGCAAGCCTCCTTCGGCGAAAAACTGTTTTTT.

The V call is TRBV28, the J call TRBJ2-7; D unclear. Trimming left V 3 bases short and J 4 bases short, with 1 base between. Germline V gene data show CDR1 as MDHEN and CDR2 as SYDVKM. The CDR3 extends over 10 amino acids. CDR3 amino acids: CASSLYEQYF. The CDR3 region has the DNA TGTGCCAGCAGTTTGTACGAGCAGTACTTC.

The chain couples TRBV4-2 to TRBJ2-1; 8 bases line up with TRBD1. The CDR3 length is 15 residues. Germline loops: CDR1 LGHNA, CDR2 YNFKEQ. The trim removed 4 bases at V and 4 bases at J, leaving 6 bases unmatched. The CDR3 nucleotides read TGTGCCAGCAGCCCGGCGACAGGGGATTACAATGAGCAGTTCTTC. This encodes CASSPATGDYNEQFF.

This chain uses TRBV4-3 with TRBJ2-1, with 8 bases fitting TRBD1. V lost 3 bases to trimming and J lost 5 bases; unmatched junction nucleotides: 6. Per the germline V gene, CDR1 is LGHNA and CDR2 is YSLEER. CDR3 length: 15 residues. Here the CDR3 DNA reads TGCGCCAGCAGCCAGGGGACAGGACCTAACAATGAGCAGTTCTTC. It translates to CASSQGTGPNNEQFF.

This rearrangement joins TRBV19 to TRBJ1-1; D call uncertain. This CDR3 has 14 amino acids. Deletions cut 3 bases from V and 4 bases from J, with 12 bases between. Germline CDR1 reads LNHDA; CDR2 reads SQIVND (reference sequence). The CDR3 is CASSIQEGSTEAFF. CDR3 nucleotides: TGTGCCAGTAGTATCCAGGAGGGTAGCACTGAAGCTTTCTTT.

The V and J genes are TRBV9 and TRBJ2-5; D perhaps matches TRBD2 (6 bases). Trimming removed 0 bases at V and 5 bases at J, with 11 bases between. This CDR3 is 14 amino acids long. From germline, CDR1 is SGDLS and CDR2 YYNGEE. CDR3 nucleotides: TGTGCCAGCAGCGTAGAGGCTAGCGAGGAGACCCAGTACTTC. Translation: CASSVEASEETQYF.

The chain carries TRBV4-3 and TRBJ2-1; TRBD2 matches 7 bases. Trimming at V came to 6 bases and at J to 10 bases, leaving 15 bases not matched to a gene. Per germline, CDR1 LGHNA and CDR2 YSLEER. The CDR3 is 15 residues long. The CDR3 sequence: CASSPTMAGVGEQFF. DNA of the CDR3: TGCGCCAGCAGTCCCACGATGGCGGGAGTTGGGGAGCAGTTCTTC.

This clone was observed a handful of times. The chain is built from TRBV19 and TRBJ2-1; no reliable D call. This CDR3 contains 12 residues. Trimming cost V 0 bases and J 9 bases, with 6 bases left between them. Germline V CDR1 and CDR2: LNHDA, SQIVND (reference sequence). The CDR3 DNA reads as TGTGCCAGTAGTATAGATTGGGGTGAGCAGTTCTTC. Translation gives CASSIDWGEQFF.

This chain joins TRBV19 and TRBJ2-7, with TRBD1 as a possible D gene (5 bases). The ends were cut back, 4 bases at V and 0 bases at J, with 10 bases in the middle. The CDR3 has 14 amino acids. Germline CDR1 LNHDA, CDR2 SQIVND (reference sequence). The CDR3 bases are TGTGCCAGTAGTAACGACAGAAGCTCCTACGAGCAGTACTTC. Amino acids: CASSNDRSSYEQYF.

The chain combines TRBV4-3 with TRBJ2-1; D tentatively fits TRBD1 or TRBD2 (6 bases each). The CDR3 is made up of 16 amino acids. The germline gives CDR1 LGHNA, CDR2 YSLEER. V lost 0 bases and J 5 bases, leaving 14 bases between the germline ends. As DNA, the CDR3 is TGCGCCAGCAGCCAAGATCGGGGGCGGGGCCACAATGAGCAGTTCTTC. It specifies CASSQDRGRGHNEQFF.

J is TRBJ2-1 and V is TRBV19; 7 bases line up with TRBD1. The CDR3 covers 14 residues. CDR1 and CDR2 (germline): LNHDA, SQIVND (reference sequence). After removal of 10 bases from V and 5 bases from J, the junction contained 11 bases not matched to a gene. Here the CDR3 reads CATSAGTVNNEQFF. The CDR3, as DNA: TGTGCCACCTCCGCCGGGACAGTGAACAATGAGCAGTTCTTC.

This chain uses TRBV6-8 with TRBJ2-3; TRBD2 matches at 8 bases. Per germline, CDR1 MNHGY and CDR2 SAAAGT. The CDR3 totals 15 residues. Trimming at V came to 2 bases and at J to 4 bases, leaving 5 bases not matched to a gene. The CDR3 DNA follows: TGTGCCAGCAGTTACAGCGGGAGCGAAGCAGATACGCAGTATTTT. Translating it yields CASSYSGSEADTQYF.

The rearrangement uses TRBV18 and TRBJ1-2, with 11 bases fitting TRBD1. This CDR3 has 15 residues. V lost 3 bases to trimming and J lost 8 bases; unmatched junction nucleotides: 8. The germline V gene encodes CDR1 KGHSH and CDR2 LQKENI. The chain's CDR3 is CASSPLGQGAEGYTF. The CDR3 DNA reads as TGTGCCAGCTCACCCCTCGGACAGGGGGCAGAAGGCTACACCTTC.

This rearrangement joins TRBV7-9 to TRBJ1-2; no definite D call. This CDR3 has 14 amino acids. V gave up 2 bases and J gave up 0 bases, with 7 bases separating them. CDR1 is SEHNR, CDR2 FQNEAQ, per germline (reference sequence). CDR3 residues: CASSLSGSNYGYTF. As DNA, the CDR3 is TGTGCCAGCAGCTTATCAGGTTCTAACTATGGCTACACCTTC.

The chain joins TRBV6-5 to TRBJ2-1, with TRBD2 identical over 9 bases. Trimming at V came to 5 bases and at J to 8 bases, leaving 10 bases not matched to a gene. This CDR3 contains 15 residues. Germline lookup yields CDR1 MNHEY and CDR2 SVGAGI. CDR3 coding DNA: TGTGCCAGCAGTCGCCATAGCGGGAGTAGTGATGAGCAGTTCTTC. Its protein product is CASSRHSGSSDEQFF.

This chain uses TRBV19 with TRBJ2-2, with TRBD1 matching 8 bases. The CDR3 totals 15 residues. Germline V gene lookup returns CDR1 LNHDA and CDR2 SQIVND (reference sequence). The J segment lost 1 base and the V segment lost 5 bases, leaving 3 bases of the junction unmatched. Written as DNA, the CDR3 is TGTGCCAGTAGTCCTGGGACAGGGAACACCGGGGAGCTGTTTTTT. Residues: CASSPGTGNTGELFF.

Points on this clone: An end of the junction does not agree with germline; a read error may underlie this. This chain connects TRBV7-9 to TRBJ2-3, with D unclear. Looked up from germline, CDR1 is SEHNR and CDR2 is FQNEAQ (reference sequence). The CDR3 contains 14 residues. The CDR3 loop is CASSFQRVADTRYF. Here the CDR3 DNA reads TGTGCCAGCAGCTTTCAAAGGGTCGCAGATACGCGGTATTTT.

The rearrangement links TRBV7-9 to TRBJ1-1, with a possible D match to TRBD1 (5 bases). Trimming removed 1 base at V and 4 bases at J, with 13 bases between. This CDR3 contains 15 residues. Per germline, CDR1 SEHNR and CDR2 FQNEAQ (reference sequence). CDR3 loop: CASSLGPGRGTEAFF. CDR3 DNA: TGTGCCAGCAGCTTAGGGCCAGGGAGGGGCACTGAAGCTTTCTTT.

This clone was recorded only once. The chain uses TRBV27 and TRBJ2-5; tentative D call: TRBD2 (5 bases). CDR1 MNHEY and CDR2 SMNVEV come from the germline V gene (reference sequence). The CDR3 totals 15 residues. The V and J ends lost 10 bases and 5 bases respectively, with 23 bases between them. The CDR3 region is CATQSRGRGWETQYF. The CDR3 DNA sequence: TGTGCCACTCAGTCCAGAGGGAGAGGATGGGAGACCCAGTACTTC.

CDR3 nucleotide sequence: TGTGCCAGCAGGGGGACAGGTGGAGATACGCAGTATTTT. Residues: CASRGTGGDTQYF. This chain links TRBV7-9 with TRBJ2-3; TRBD1 aligns across 8 bases. CDR1 and CDR2 from the germline V gene are SEHNR and FQNEAQ (reference sequence). The V segment lost 6 bases and the J segment 5 bases; nucleotides outside the gene matches: 4. The CDR3 has 13 residues.